Detailed here is one T cell receptor (beta chain). The data are from a study of blood T cell repertoires in COVID-19. The method was immunoSEQ multiplex PCR; TCRdb's version includes in-frame clones alone and lacks a portion of them. The table has roughly 200,000 clones, more than 75% seen once. With 4 bases clipped from V and 4 bases from J, the junction kept 5 bases outside the gene matches. This CDR3 has 14 amino acids. Germline V gene sequence: CDR1 SGHRS, CDR2 YFSETQ. Sequencing used PBMCs or T cells enriched from blood (not recorded which). This sequence was found in a woman aged 25-40 years who had recovered from COVID-19. V usage is TRBV5-1 and J usage is TRBJ2-5, with 9 positions matching TRBD1. CDR3 residues: CASSGTGGPETQYF. Here the CDR3 DNA reads TGCGCCAGCAGCGGTACAGGGGGCCCAGAGACCCAGTACTTC.